A single sample is the source of the 14 T cell receptor beta chains below, sequenced in a study of human T cells and chemical hapten exposure. Time point: patch test 1, 2 weeks after DPC sensitization. Treatment reported: therapeutic diphenylcyclopropenone sensitization with weekly scalp DPC. One entry per CDR3 protein results from TCRdb running MiXCR on the RACE reads. The table has 45,000 to 60,000 distinct CDR3 sequences, 7.5% to 10% seen once. This specimen was whole blood, taken in connection with sensitization to the hapten diphenylcyclopropenone (DPC). Receptors were obtained from a woman between 35 and 50 years old with alopecia areata. Some clones in this sample may be carry-over from other donors' samples.

This clonotype showed up just a few times. The V and J genes are TRBV10-3 and TRBJ2-7; 7 bases line up with TRBD2. Germline V CDR1 and CDR2: ENHRY, SYGVKD. The CDR3 covers 13 residues. V lost 7 bases, J lost 1 base, and 4 bases stayed unmatched. The CDR3 loop is CAIKAGPSYEQYF. The CDR3 nucleotides read TGTGCCATCAAAGCGGGGCCGTCCTACGAGCAGTACTTC.

This clonotype was seen more than once but under ten times. This chain uses TRBV6-6 with TRBJ2-3; no firm D call. From germline, CDR1 is MNHNY and CDR2 SVGAGI (reference sequence). This CDR3 contains 12 residues. The V gene lost 3 bases and the J gene lost 3 bases, with 4 bases spanning the gap. DNA of the CDR3: TGTGCCAGCAGTTATATTACAGATACGCAGTATTTT. Translation gives CASSYITDTQYF.

The table lists this clonotype with a few counts. This chain links TRBV7-6 with TRBJ1-4, with D tentatively TRBD1 (6 bases). The J call is doubtful: the DNA matches TRBJ2-2 better. Germline values: CDR1 SGHVS, CDR2 FNYEAQ. The CDR3 contains 13 residues. The CDR3 DNA reads as TGTGCCAGCAGCCAGGGGACCACCTCGGAGCTGTTTTTT. As protein: CASSQGTTSELFF.

The chain is built from TRBV2 and TRBJ2-5; perhaps TRBD1 as D (5 bases). This CDR3 spans 14 amino acids. Trimming cost V 7 bases and J 6 bases, with 18 bases left between them. Germline lookup yields CDR1 SNHLY and CDR2 FYNNEI. DNA for the CDR3: TGTGCCAGCATGGGTGAATTGGGGCGGCAGACCCAGTACTTC. Its translation is CASMGELGRQTQYF.

This clonotype was recorded a few times. This chain uses TRBV7-2 with TRBJ2-5; D is unresolved. The CDR3 covers 13 residues. V was clipped by 1 base and J by 7 bases, with 10 bases between them. Germline V lookup: CDR1 SGHTA, CDR2 FQGNSA. Written as DNA, the CDR3 is TGTGCCAGCAGCTTAGAACCGGCCGGGACCCAGTACTTC. Translating gives CASSLEPAGTQYF.

There are many counts of this clonotype. The rearrangement joins TRBV6-2 or TRBV6-3 to TRBJ2-7, with TRBD1 as a possible D gene (6 bases). The length of the CDR3 is 13 residues. Trimming shortened V by 2 bases and J by 3 bases, and 8 bases separated the two germline ends. Germline V gene sequence: CDR1 MNHEY, CDR2 SVGEGT. CDR3 sequence (DNA): TGTGCCAGCAGTTACCGGGACAACTACGAGCAGTACTTC. Its translation: CASSYRDNYEQYF.

This clonotype was seen ten or more times. This chain links TRBV7-7 with TRBJ1-6, with 7 positions matching TRBD1. V shed 5 bases and J 10 bases; nucleotides not matched to a gene: 5. This CDR3 has 13 amino acids. CDR1 is SSHAT, CDR2 FNYEAQ, per germline (reference sequence). This CDR3 is CASSRDRSSPLHF. The DNA of the CDR3 is TGTGCCAGCAGCCGGGACAGATCGTCACCCCTCCACTTT.

This rearrangement joins TRBV2 to TRBJ2-3, with D perhaps TRBD1 or TRBD2 (5 bases each). V dropped 4 bases and J dropped 6 bases, with 17 bases sitting between them. Germline V gene data show CDR1 as SNHLY and CDR2 as FYNNEI. The length of the CDR3 is 15 residues. CDR3 protein: CASSAGTGISDTQYF. CDR3 coding DNA: TGTGCCAGCAGTGCCGGGACGGGGATCTCGGATACGCAGTATTTT.

This clonotype was seen many times. V and J are TRBV7-9 and TRBJ2-7; 8 bases fit TRBD1. The germline gives CDR1 SEHNR, CDR2 FQNEAQ (reference sequence). The CDR3 is 15 residues long. V trimming: 5 bases; J trimming: 1 base; junction bases outside the gene matches: 7. This CDR3 is CASSPDRDASYEQYF. The CDR3 DNA is TGTGCCAGCAGCCCGGACAGGGATGCTTCCTACGAGCAGTACTTC. Looking up the rest from reference TRBV7-9 and TRBJ2-7 gives the full variable domain: DTGVSQNPRHKITKRGQNVTFRCDPISEHNRLYWYRQTLGQGPEFLTYFQNEAQLEKSRLLSDRFSAERPKGSFSTLEIQRTEQGDSAMYLCASSPDRDASYEQYFGPGTRLTVT.

V is TRBV7-8 and J is TRBJ2-4; 14 bases are shared with TRBD2. Per germline, CDR1 SGHVS and CDR2 FQNEAQ. V trimming: 4 bases; J trimming: 9 bases; junction bases outside the gene matches: 14. This CDR3 comprises 18 residues. The CDR3 spells CASSSRPGTSGGLGIQYF. CDR3 DNA: TGTGCCAGCAGCTCCCGTCCTGGGACTAGCGGGGGTTTGGGCATTCAGTACTTC.

This clonotype was counted between two and nine times. V gene TRBV3-1 combines with J gene TRBJ2-1; D perhaps matches TRBD2 (6 bases). Trimming removed 2 bases from V and 4 bases from J, with 6 bases in between. CDR1 LGHDT and CDR2 YNNKEL come from the germline V gene (reference sequence). The CDR3 spans 13 residues. The CDR3 DNA reads as TGTGCCAGCAGCCAAAGCGGGTACAATGAGCAGTTCTTC. It translates to CASSQSGYNEQFF.

This clonotype was observed at least ten times. The V call is TRBV20-1, the J call TRBJ1-6; 8 bases match TRBD1. V dropped 2 bases and J dropped 0; count of bases not matched to a gene: 12. This CDR3 is built from 19 residues. Germline V gene data show CDR1 as DFQATT and CDR2 as SNEGSKA (reference sequence). CDR3 sequence (DNA): TGCAGTGCTAGACCACCCCCAAACAGGGGGAGCTCCTATAATTCACCCCTCCACTTT. Its protein is CSARPPPNRGSSYNSPLHF.

This clonotype was counted at least ten times. This chain links TRBV12-3 or TRBV12-4 with TRBJ2-5, with D possibly being TRBD2 (6 bases). The ends were cut back, 1 base at V and 5 bases at J, with 14 bases in the middle. The CDR3 consists of 15 residues. The CDR3 DNA is TGTGCCAGCAGTTTAGTCGGCGGGGCCGCGGAGACCCAGTACTTC. Translated: CASSLVGGAAETQYF.

This clonotype was picked up many times. The J gene is TRBJ1-2, the V gene TRBV20-1; D might be TRBD1 (5 bases). V lost 3 bases and J lost 3, with 14 bases in between. Germline values: CDR1 DFQATT, CDR2 SNEGSKA (reference sequence). This CDR3 region has 14 residues. Here the CDR3 DNA reads TGCAGTGCTAGTAAGCAGGGAGGGGACTATGGCTACACCTTC. Translation: CSASKQGGDYGYTF.